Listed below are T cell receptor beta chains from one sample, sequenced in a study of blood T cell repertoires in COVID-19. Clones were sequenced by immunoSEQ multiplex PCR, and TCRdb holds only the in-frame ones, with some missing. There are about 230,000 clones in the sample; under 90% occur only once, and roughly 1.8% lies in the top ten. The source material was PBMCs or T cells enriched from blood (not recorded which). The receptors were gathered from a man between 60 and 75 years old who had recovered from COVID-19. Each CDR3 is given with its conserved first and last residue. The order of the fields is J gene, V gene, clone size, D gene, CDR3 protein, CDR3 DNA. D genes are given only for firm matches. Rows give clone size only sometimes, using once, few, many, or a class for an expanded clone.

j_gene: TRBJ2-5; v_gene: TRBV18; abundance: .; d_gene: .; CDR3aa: CASSPLGRGSGETQYF; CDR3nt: TGTGCCAGCTCACCACTCGGTAGGGGGTCGGGAGAGACCCAGTACTTC
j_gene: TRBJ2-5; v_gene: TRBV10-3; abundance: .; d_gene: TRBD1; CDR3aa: CAISGDRGTQETQYF; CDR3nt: TGTGCCATCAGTGGGGACAGGGGGACCCAAGAGACCCAGTACTTC
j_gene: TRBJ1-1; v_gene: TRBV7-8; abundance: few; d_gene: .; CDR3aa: CASSPRRTVNTEAFF; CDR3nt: TGTGCCAGCAGCCCGCGTAGGACTGTGAACACTGAAGCTTTCTTT
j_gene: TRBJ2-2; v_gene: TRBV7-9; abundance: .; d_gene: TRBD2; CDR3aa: CASSRTSGGIGELFF; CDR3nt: TGTGCCAGCAGCAGGACTAGCGGGGGGATCGGGGAGCTGTTTTTT
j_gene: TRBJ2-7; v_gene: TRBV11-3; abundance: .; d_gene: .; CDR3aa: CASSLGTVTYEQYF; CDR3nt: TGTGCCAGCAGCTTAGGGACAGTGACCTACGAGCAGTACTTC
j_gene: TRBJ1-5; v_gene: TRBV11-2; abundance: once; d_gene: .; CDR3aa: CASSAGLRGGNQPQHF; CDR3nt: TGTGCCAGCAGCGCCGGCCTCAGGGGAGGGAATCAGCCCCAGCATTTT
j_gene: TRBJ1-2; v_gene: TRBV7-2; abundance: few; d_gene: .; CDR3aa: CASTSGQEDRGYTF; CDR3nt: TGTGCCAGCACCTCCGGGCAGGAGGATAGGGGCTACACCTTC
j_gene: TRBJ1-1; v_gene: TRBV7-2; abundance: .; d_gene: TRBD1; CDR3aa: CASSSFRTGAKAFF; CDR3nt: TGTGCCAGCAGCTCTTTTCGAACAGGGGCAAAAGCTTTCTTT
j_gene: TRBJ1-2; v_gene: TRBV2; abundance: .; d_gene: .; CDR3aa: CASRPRGGDYGYTF; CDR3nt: TGTGCCAGCAGACCGAGAGGAGGGGACTATGGCTACACCTTC
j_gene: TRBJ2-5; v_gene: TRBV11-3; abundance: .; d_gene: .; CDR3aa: CASSPYRGGETQYF; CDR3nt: TGTGCCAGCAGCCCCTACAGGGGAGGAGAGACCCAGTACTTC
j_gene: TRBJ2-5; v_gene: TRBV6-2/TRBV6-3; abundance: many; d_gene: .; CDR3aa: CASSYSGLQETQYF; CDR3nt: TGTGCCAGCAGTTACTCGGGACTGCAAGAGACCCAGTACTTC
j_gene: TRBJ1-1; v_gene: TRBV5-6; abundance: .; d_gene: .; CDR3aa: CASSLYTEAFF; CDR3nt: TGTGCCAGCAGCTTGTATACTGAAGCTTTCTTT
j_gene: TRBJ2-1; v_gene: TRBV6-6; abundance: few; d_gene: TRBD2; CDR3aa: CASSPLLAGGINEQFF; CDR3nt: TGTGCCAGCAGTCCACTACTAGCGGGGGGGATCAATGAGCAGTTCTTC
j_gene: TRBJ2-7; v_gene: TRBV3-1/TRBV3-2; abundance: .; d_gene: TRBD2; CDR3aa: CASSQGSGSVGREQYF; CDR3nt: TGTGCCAGCAGCCAAGGAAGCGGGAGTGTAGGGCGCGAGCAGTACTTC
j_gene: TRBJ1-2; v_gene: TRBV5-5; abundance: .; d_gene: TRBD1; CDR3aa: CASSLGLGQSYGYTF; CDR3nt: TGTGCCAGCAGCTTGGGTTTGGGACAGTCTTATGGCTACACCTTC
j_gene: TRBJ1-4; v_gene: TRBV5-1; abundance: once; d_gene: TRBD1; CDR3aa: CASSSGDRVNEKLFF; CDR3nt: TGCGCCAGCAGCTCGGGGGACAGAGTTAATGAAAAACTGTTTTTT
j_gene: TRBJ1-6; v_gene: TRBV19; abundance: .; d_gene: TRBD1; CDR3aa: CASGTDRGNNSPLHF; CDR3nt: TGTGCCAGTGGAACGGACAGGGGCAATAATTCACCCCTCCACTTT
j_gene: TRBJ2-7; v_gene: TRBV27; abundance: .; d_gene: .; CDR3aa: CASSLRWTRRNEQYF; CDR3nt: TGTGCCAGCAGTTTAAGGTGGACTCGACGGAACGAGCAGTACTTC
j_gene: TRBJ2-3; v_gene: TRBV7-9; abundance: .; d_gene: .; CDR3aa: CASSSGLVRDTQYF; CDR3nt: TGTGCCAGCAGCTCAGGACTCGTTCGAGATACGCAGTATTTT
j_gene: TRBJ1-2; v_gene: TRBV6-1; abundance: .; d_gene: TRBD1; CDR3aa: CASSEAEGWTGLGGYTF; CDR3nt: TGTGCCAGCAGTGAAGCAGAGGGATGGACAGGGTTGGGTGGCTACACCTTC
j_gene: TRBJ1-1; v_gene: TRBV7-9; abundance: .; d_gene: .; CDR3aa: CASSFSGRNTEAFF; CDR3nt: TGTGCCAGCAGCTTTTCAGGCAGGAACACTGAAGCTTTCTTT
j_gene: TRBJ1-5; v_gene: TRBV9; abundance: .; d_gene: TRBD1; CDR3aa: CASSVGTGDGQPQHF; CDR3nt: TGTGCCAGCAGCGTGGGGACAGGGGACGGTCAGCCCCAGCATTTT
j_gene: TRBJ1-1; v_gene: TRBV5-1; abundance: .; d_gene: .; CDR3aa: CASSLALGVEAFF; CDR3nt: TGCGCCAGCAGCTTGGCCTTGGGAGTTGAAGCTTTCTTT
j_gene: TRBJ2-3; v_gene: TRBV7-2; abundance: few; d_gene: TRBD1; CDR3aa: CASSFGQAADTQYF; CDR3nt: TGTGCCAGCAGCTTCGGACAGGCAGCAGATACGCAGTATTTT
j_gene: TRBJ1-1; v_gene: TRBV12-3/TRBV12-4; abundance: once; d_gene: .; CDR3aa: CASSLARASEAFF; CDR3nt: TGTGCCAGCAGTTTAGCCAGGGCGAGTGAAGCTTTCTTT
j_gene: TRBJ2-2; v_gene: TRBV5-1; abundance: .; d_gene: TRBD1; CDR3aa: CASIGGGTGELFF; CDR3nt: TGCGCCAGCATAGGGGGCGGCACCGGGGAGCTGTTTTTT